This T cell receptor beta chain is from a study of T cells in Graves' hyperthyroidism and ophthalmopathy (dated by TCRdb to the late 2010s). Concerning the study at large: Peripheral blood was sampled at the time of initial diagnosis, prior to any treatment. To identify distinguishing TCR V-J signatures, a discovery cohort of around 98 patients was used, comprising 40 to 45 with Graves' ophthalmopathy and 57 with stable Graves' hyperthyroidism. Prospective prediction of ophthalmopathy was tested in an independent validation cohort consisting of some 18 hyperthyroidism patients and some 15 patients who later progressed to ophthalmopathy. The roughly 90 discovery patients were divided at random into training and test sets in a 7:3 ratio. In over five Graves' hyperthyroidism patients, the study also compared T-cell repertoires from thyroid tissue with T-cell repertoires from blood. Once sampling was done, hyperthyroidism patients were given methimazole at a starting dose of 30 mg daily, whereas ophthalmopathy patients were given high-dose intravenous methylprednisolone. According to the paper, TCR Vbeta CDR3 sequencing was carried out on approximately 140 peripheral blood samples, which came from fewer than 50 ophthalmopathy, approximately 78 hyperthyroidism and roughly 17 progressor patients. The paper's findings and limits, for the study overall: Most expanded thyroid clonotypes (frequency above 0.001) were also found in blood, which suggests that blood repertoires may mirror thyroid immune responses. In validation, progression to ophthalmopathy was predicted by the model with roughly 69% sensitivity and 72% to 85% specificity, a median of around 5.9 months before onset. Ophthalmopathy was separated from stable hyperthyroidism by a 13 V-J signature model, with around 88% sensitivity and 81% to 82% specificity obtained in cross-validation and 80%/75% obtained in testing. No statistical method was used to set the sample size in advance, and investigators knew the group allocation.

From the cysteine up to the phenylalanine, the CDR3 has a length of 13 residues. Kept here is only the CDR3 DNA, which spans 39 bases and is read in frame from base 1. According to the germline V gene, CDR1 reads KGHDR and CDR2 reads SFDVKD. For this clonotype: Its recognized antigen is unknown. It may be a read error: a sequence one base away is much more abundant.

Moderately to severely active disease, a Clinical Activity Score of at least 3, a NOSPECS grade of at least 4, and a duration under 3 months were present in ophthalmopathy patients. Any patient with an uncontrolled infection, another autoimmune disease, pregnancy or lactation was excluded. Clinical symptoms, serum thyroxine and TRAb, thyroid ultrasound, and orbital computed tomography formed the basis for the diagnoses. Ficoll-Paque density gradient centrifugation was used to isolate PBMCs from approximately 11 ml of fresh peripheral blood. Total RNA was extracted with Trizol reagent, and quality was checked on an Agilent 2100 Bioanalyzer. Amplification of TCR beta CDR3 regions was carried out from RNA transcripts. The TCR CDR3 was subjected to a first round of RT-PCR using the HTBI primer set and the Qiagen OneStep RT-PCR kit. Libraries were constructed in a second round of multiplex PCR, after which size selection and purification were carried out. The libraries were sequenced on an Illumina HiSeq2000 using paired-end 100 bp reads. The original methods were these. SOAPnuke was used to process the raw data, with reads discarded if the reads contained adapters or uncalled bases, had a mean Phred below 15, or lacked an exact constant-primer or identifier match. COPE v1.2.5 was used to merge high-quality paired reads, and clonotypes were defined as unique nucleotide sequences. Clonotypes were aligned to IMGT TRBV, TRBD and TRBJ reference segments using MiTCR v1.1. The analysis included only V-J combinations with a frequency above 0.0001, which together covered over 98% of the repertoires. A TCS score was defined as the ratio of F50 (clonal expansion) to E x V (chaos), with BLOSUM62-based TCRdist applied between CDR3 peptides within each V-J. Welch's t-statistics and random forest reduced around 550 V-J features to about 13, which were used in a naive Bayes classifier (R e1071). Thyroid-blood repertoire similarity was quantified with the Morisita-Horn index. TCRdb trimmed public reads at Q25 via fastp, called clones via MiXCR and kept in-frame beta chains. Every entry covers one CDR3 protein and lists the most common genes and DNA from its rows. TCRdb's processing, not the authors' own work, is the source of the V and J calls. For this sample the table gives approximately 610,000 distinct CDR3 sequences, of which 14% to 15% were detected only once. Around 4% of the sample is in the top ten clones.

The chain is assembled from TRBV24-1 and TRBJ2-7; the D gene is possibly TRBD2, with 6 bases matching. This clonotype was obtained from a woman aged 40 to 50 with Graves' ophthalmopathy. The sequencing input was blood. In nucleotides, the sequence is TGTGTCACCAGTGGTCCGGGGGAGGACGAGCAGTACTTC. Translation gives CVTSGPGEDEQYF.